The 14 T cell receptor beta chains below all came from one sample that was sequenced in a study of cytomegalovirus exposure and HLA in healthy donors. The PCR ran on 60 Vbeta and 13 Jbeta primers. Sequenced by immunoSEQ multiplex PCR; TCRdb stores in-frame clones only, minus some. The data contain 150,000 to 200,000 clones, 75% to 90% of them singletons. Sequences were obtained from PBMCs. These receptors originate from a human donor in good health.

The chain has TRBV9 and TRBJ2-1; D may be TRBD2 (5 bases). V was shortened by 0 bases and J by 0 bases, with 7 bases between the two germline ends. The CDR3 is 15 amino acids. The germline V gene encodes CDR1 SGDLS and CDR2 YYNGEE. Here the CDR3 reads CASSVAGGSYNEQFF. CDR3 sequence (DNA): TGTGCCAGCAGCGTAGCAGGAGGCTCCTACAATGAGCAGTTCTTC.

The chain links TRBV9 to TRBJ2-3; possible D gene TRBD2, 5 bases. The CDR3 sequence is 14 residues long. Germline V gene data show CDR1 as SGDLS and CDR2 as YYNGEE. With 4 bases removed from V and 0 bases from J, the gap between germline ends came to 9 bases. The CDR3 protein is CASSSGGSTDTQYF. DNA of the CDR3: TGTGCCAGCAGCTCGGGCGGGAGCACAGATACGCAGTATTTT.

Remarks on this clone: The junction and the germline gene differ at one end; a read error may be behind it. The rearrangement uses TRBV7-7 and TRBJ2-7; TRBD1 matches 7 bases. The CDR3 runs to 13 residues. From germline, CDR1 is SSHAT and CDR2 FNYEAQ (reference sequence). In DNA, the CDR3 is TGTGCTAGCAGTCCCGGACAGGACTACGAGCAGTACTTC. Amino acid sequence: CASSPGQDYEQYF.

J is TRBJ1-5 and V is TRBV11-2, with a tentative D call TRBD1 (6 bases). The CDR3 is made up of 14 amino acids. Trimming shortened V by 7 bases and J by 4 bases, and 14 bases separated the two germline ends. Germline values: CDR1 SGHAT, CDR2 FQNNGV. Here the CDR3 reads CASTDLGANQPQHF. DNA of the CDR3: TGTGCCAGCACCGATCTGGGGGCGAATCAGCCCCAGCATTTT.

The chain uses TRBV28 and TRBJ2-7; TRBD2 might be the D (7 bases). CDR1 is MDHEN, CDR2 SYDVKM, per germline. This CDR3 is built from 17 residues. The V end lost 2 bases, the J end lost 9 bases, and 26 bases lay between the germline ends. The CDR3 loop is CASSLIYGGGWNHGQYF. In DNA, the CDR3 is TGTGCCAGCAGTTTAATATACGGCGGGGGCTGGAACCACGGGCAGTACTTC.

The chain employs TRBV29-1 and TRBJ1-1; TRBD1 might be the D (6 bases). The V end was cut by 7 bases, the J end by 1 base, with 10 bases between. Germline CDR1 reads SQVTM; CDR2 reads ANQGSEA. The CDR3 extends over 12 amino acids. The CDR3 DNA reads TGCAGCGCCAACAGGGAGAACACTGAAGCTTTCTTT. Translation gives CSANRENTEAFF.

The chain links TRBV5-6 to TRBJ2-3; 7 nucleotides match TRBD1. Germline V gene lookup returns CDR1 SGHDT and CDR2 YYEEEE. The ends lost 2 bases at V and 0 bases at J; junction bases unmatched: 3. CDR3 length: 15 residues. This CDR3 is CASSFRQGSTDTQYF. For the CDR3, the DNA is TGTGCCAGCAGCTTCAGACAGGGAAGCACAGATACGCAGTATTTT.

There are a few counts of this clone. This chain uses TRBV4-1 with TRBJ2-2, with 8 bases fitting TRBD1. The CDR3 length is 15 residues. With 2 bases clipped from V and 3 bases from J, the junction kept 2 bases outside the gene matches. The germline gives CDR1 MGHRA, CDR2 YSYEKL. The CDR3 sequence is CASSQKTGDTGELFF. CDR3 nucleotides: TGCGCCAGCAGCCAAAAGACAGGGGACACCGGGGAGCTGTTTTTT.

The genes are TRBV5-6 and TRBJ2-7; 10 bases match TRBD1. There are 16 residues in the CDR3. V trimming: 4 bases; J trimming: 7 bases; junction bases outside the gene matches: 14. From germline, CDR1 is SGHDT and CDR2 YYEEEE. CDR3 in DNA: TGTGCCAGCAGCACGCTAACCGGGACAGGGGCTGAGGAGCAGTACTTC. Translating it yields CASSTLTGTGAEEQYF.

The chain combines TRBV6-4 with TRBJ2-3, with 7 bases that match TRBD2. The CDR3 is 12 residues long. The germline CDR1 and CDR2 sequences are MRHNA and SNTAGT. The V segment lost 3 bases and the J segment 9 bases; nucleotides outside the gene matches: 3. The CDR3 region is CASSELGGTQYF. CDR3 bases: TGTGCCAGCAGTGAGTTGGGGGGGACGCAGTATTTT.

V gene TRBV7-2 combines with J gene TRBJ1-5; D uncertain. CDR1 is SGHTA, CDR2 FQGNSA, per germline. Trimming took off 0 bases at V and 4 bases at J, with 7 bases between the two ends. CDR3 length: 14 residues. This CDR3 is CASSLASGNQPQHF. For the CDR3, the DNA is TGTGCCAGCAGCTTAGCTTCGGGGAATCAGCCCCAGCATTTT.

The chain employs TRBV6-4 and TRBJ2-3; TRBD1 agrees at 9 bases. The V and J ends lost 4 bases and 6 bases, in that order; junction bases with no gene match: 2. The CDR3 runs to 13 residues. Germline-derived CDR1 and CDR2 are MRHNA and SNTAGT. The CDR3 is CASSVDRGDTQYF. CDR3 bases: TGTGCCAGCAGTGTAGACAGGGGGGATACGCAGTATTTT.

This chain uses TRBV5-1 with TRBJ2-6; 12 bases fit TRBD1. After removal of 4 bases from V and 2 bases from J, the junction contained 4 bases not matched to a gene. Germline lookup yields CDR1 SGHRS and CDR2 YFSETQ. The CDR3 sequence is 17 residues long. The CDR3: CASSKGQGAAGANVLTF. DNA for the CDR3: TGCGCCAGCAGCAAGGGACAGGGGGCGGCTGGGGCCAACGTCCTGACTTTC.

The V and J genes are TRBV27 and TRBJ2-7, with 9 bases lining up with TRBD1. Germline CDR1 MNHEY, CDR2 SMNVEV (reference sequence). CDR3 length: 14 amino acids. V was pared by 5 bases and J by 7 bases, with 9 bases of the junction left unmatched. The CDR3 is CASSPRDRVREQYF. CDR3 bases: TGTGCCAGCAGTCCCCGGGACAGGGTACGAGAGCAGTACTTC.